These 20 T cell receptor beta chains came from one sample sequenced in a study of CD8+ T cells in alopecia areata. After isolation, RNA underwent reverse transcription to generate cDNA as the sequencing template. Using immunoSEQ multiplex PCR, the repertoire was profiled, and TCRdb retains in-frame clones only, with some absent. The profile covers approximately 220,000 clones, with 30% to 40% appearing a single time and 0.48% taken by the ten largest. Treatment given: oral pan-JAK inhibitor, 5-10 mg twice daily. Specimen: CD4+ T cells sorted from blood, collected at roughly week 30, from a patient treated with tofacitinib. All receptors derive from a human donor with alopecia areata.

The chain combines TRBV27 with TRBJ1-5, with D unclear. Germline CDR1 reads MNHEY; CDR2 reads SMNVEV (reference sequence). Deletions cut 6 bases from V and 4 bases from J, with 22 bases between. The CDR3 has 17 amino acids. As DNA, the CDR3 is TGTGCCAGCAGAGCAGTATACGGGAACCTTAGGAATCAGCCCCAGCATTTT. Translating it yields CASRAVYGNLRNQPQHF.

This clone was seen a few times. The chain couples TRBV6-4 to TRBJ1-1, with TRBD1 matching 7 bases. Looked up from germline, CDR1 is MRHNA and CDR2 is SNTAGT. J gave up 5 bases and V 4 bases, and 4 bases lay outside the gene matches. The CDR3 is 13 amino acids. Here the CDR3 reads CASSAQGSTEAFF. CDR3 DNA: TGTGCCAGCAGTGCACAGGGGAGTACTGAAGCTTTCTTT.

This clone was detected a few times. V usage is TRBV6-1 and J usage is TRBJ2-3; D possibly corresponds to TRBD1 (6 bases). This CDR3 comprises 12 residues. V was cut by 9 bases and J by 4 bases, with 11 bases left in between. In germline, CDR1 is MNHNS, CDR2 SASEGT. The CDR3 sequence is CASKWGPDTQYF. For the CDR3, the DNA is TGTGCCAGTAAGTGGGGGCCAGATACGCAGTATTTT.

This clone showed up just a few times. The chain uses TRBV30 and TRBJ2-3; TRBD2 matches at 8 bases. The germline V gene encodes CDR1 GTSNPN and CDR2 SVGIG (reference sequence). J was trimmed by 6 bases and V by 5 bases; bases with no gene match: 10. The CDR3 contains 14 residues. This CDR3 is CAWEALRGADTQYF. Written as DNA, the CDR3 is TGTGCCTGGGAAGCCTTGCGGGGGGCCGATACGCAGTATTTT.

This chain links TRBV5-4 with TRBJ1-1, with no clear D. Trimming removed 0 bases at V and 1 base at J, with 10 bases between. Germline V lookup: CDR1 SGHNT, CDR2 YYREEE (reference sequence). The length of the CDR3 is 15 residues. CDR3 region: CASSLAPRENTEAFF. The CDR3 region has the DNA TGTGCCAGCAGCTTGGCCCCTCGGGAGAACACTGAAGCTTTCTTT.

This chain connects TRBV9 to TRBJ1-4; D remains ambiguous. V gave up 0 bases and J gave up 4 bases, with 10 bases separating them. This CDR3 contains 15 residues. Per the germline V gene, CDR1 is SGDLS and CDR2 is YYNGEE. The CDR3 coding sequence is TGTGCCAGCAGCGTAGAGGGTCTCCTTAATGAAAAACTGTTTTTT. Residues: CASSVEGLLNEKLFF.

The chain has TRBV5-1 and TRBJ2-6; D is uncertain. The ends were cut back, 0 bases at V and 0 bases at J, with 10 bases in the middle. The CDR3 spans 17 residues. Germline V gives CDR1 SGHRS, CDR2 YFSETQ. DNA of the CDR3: TGCGCCAGCAGCTTGGTACCCGTGGGCTCTGGGGCCAACGTCCTGACTTTC. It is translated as CASSLVPVGSGANVLTF.

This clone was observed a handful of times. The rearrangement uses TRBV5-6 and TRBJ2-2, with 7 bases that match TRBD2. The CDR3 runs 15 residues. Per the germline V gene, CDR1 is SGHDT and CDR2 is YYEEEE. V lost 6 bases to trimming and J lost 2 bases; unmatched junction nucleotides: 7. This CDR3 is CASNRAGINTGELFF. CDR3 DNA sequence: TGTGCCAGCAATAGAGCGGGAATCAACACCGGGGAGCTGTTTTTT. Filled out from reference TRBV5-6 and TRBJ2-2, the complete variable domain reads DAGVTQSPTHLIKTRGQQVTLRCSPKSGHDTVSWYQQALGQGPQFIFQYYEEEERQRGNFPDRFSGHQFPNYSSELNVNALLLGDSALYLCASNRAGINTGELFFGEGSRLTVL.

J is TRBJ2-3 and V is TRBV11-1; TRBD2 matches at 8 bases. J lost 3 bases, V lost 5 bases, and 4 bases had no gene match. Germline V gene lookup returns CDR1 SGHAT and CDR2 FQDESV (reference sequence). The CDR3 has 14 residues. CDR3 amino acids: CASSPSGGTDTQYF. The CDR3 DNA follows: TGTGCCAGCAGCCCCAGCGGGGGAACAGATACGCAGTATTTT.

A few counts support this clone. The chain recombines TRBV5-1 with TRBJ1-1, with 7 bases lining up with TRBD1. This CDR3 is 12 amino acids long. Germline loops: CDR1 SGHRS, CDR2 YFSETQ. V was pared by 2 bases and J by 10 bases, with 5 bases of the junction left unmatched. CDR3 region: CASSFRQGVAFF. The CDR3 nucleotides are TGCGCCAGCAGCTTTCGACAGGGAGTAGCTTTCTTT.

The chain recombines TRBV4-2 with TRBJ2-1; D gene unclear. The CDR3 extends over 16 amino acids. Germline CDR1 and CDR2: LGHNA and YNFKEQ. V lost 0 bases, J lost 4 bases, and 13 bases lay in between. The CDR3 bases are TGTGCCAGCAGCCAAGATTTTACAGTAGGGTACAATGAGCAGTTCTTC. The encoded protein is CASSQDFTVGYNEQFF.

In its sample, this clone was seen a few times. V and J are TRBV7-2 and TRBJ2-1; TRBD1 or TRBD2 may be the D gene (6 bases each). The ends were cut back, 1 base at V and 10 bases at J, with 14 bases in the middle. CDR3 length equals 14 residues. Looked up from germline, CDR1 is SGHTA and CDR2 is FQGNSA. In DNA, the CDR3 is TGTGCCAGCAGCTTAGTAGTGGGGGGCAAGGAGCAGTTCTTC. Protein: CASSLVVGGKEQFF.

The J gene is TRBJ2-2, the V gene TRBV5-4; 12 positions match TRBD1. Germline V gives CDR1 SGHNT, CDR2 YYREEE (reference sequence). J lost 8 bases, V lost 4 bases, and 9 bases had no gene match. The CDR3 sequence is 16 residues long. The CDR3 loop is CASSHRDRGRSGELFF. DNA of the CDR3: TGTGCCAGCAGCCACAGGGACAGGGGGCGGTCGGGGGAGCTGTTTTTT.

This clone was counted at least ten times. In nucleotides, the CDR3 is TGTGCCAGCAGCTCGACAGGGAAGGGAGACTACAATGAGCAGTTCTTC. This translates into CASSSTGKGDYNEQFF. The V gene is TRBV7-9, the J gene TRBJ2-1; 7 bases fit TRBD1. This CDR3 spans 16 amino acids. V gave up 4 bases and J gave up 3 bases; unmatched junction bases: 9. CDR1 SEHNR and CDR2 FQNEAQ come from the germline V gene (reference sequence).

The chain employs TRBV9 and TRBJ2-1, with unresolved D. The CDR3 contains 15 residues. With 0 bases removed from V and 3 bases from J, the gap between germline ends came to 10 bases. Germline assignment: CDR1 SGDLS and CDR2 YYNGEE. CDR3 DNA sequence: TGTGCCAGCAGCGTAGACCAACCCCACTACAATGAGCAGTTCTTC. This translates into CASSVDQPHYNEQFF.

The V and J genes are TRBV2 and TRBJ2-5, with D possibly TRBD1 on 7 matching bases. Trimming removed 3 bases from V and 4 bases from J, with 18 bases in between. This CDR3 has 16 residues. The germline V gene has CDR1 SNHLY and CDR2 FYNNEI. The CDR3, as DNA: TGTGCCAGCAGTGACCGGGACAGCGGGCGCGGAGAGACCCAGTACTTC. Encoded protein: CASSDRDSGRGETQYF.

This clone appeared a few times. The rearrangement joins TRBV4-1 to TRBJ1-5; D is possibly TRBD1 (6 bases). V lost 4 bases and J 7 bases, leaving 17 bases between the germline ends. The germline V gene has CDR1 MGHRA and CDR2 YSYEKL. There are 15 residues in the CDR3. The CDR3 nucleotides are TGCGCCAGCAGCCGGATAAGACAGGTAGGACAGCCCCAGCATTTT. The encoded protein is CASSRIRQVGQPQHF.

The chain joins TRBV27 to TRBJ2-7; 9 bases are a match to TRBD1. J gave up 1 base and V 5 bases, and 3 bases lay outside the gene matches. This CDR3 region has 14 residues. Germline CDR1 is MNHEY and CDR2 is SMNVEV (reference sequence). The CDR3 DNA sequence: TGTGCCAGCAGTAAACAGGGGGCGTCCTACGAGCAGTACTTC. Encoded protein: CASSKQGASYEQYF.

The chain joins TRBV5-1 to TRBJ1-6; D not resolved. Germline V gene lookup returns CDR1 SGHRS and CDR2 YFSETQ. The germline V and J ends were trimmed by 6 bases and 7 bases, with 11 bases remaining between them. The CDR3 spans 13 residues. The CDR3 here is CASMGMENSPLHF. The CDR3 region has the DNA TGCGCCAGCATGGGGATGGAGAATTCACCCCTCCACTTT. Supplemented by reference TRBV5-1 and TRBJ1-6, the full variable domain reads KAGVTQTPRYLIKTRGQQVTLSCSPISGHRSVSWYQQTPGQGLQFLFEYFSETQRNKGNFPGRFSGRQFSNSRSEMNVSTLELGDSALYLCASMGMENSPLHFGNGTRLTVT.

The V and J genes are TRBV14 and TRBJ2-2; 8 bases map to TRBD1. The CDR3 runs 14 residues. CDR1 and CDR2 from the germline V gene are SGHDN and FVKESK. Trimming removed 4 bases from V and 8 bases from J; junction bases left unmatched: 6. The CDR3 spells CASSLHRDRGELFF. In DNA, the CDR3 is TGTGCCAGCAGCCTCCATCGGGACAGGGGGGAGCTGTTTTTT.